This entry lists 14 T cell receptor beta chains sequenced from one sample in a study of blood T cells in healthy people across ages. Next came a second PCR, run for roughly 6 to 11 cycles, which used a sample-barcoded 5' primer along with a J-beta primer mix. TCRdb processed the 5' RACE reads anew with MiXCR; each CDR3 protein has one entry. The data hold 1,800,000 or so distinct CDR3 sequences, with 30% to 40% observed a single time. Input material: blood. These receptors were collected from a human donor in good health.

This chain connects TRBV12-3 or TRBV12-4 to TRBJ2-5; 10 bases are shared with TRBD2. The CDR3 is 15 residues long. The V gene end was trimmed by 8 bases and the J gene end by 4 bases; junction bases not matched to a gene: 10. DNA for the CDR3: TGTGCCAGCGTACCTAGCGGGGGACGTGTAGAGACCCAGTACTTC. Translated, it gives CASVPSGGRVETQYF.

This clonotype appeared a few times. V gene TRBV27 combines with J gene TRBJ1-1, with 10 bases fitting TRBD1. CDR1 is MNHEY, CDR2 SMNVEV, per germline (reference sequence). J lost 0 bases, V lost 1 base, and 8 bases had no gene match. The CDR3 contains 18 residues. CDR3 nucleotides: TGTGCCAGCAGTTTATATCCCCCGGGACAGGGGATGAACACTGAAGCTTTCTTT. Amino acids: CASSLYPPGQGMNTEAFF.

The rearrangement links TRBV4-3 to TRBJ2-3, with 11 nucleotides matching TRBD2. V shed 7 bases and J 2 bases; nucleotides not matched to a gene: 14. The CDR3 consists of 18 residues. Germline-derived CDR1 and CDR2 are LGHNA and YSLEER. The CDR3 region is CASNPRLAGPVYTDTQYF. In DNA form, the CDR3 reads TGCGCCAGCAATCCTCGACTAGCGGGACCCGTATACACAGATACGCAGTATTTT.

This clonotype has a handful of counts. The chain uses TRBV6-5 and TRBJ1-1; 9 nucleotides agree with TRBD1. Looked up from germline, CDR1 is MNHEY and CDR2 is SVGAGI. V shed 6 bases and J 4 bases; nucleotides not matched to a gene: 6. The CDR3 extends over 14 amino acids. In DNA form, the CDR3 reads TGTGCCAGCAGCTACAGGGGGCTGGGCACTGAAGCTTTCTTT. Amino acid sequence: CASSYRGLGTEAFF.

The rearrangement links TRBV25-1 to TRBJ1-2; possible D gene TRBD1, 5 bases. There are 14 residues in the CDR3. The germline V gene encodes CDR1 MGHDK and CDR2 SYGVNS. Trimming shortened V by 1 base and J by 2 bases, and 8 bases separated the two germline ends. CDR3 sequence: CASSEWGRNYGYTF. CDR3 nucleotide sequence: TGTGCCAGCAGTGAATGGGGCAGAAACTATGGCTACACCTTC.

The chain joins TRBV7-2 to TRBJ1-3; TRBD1 aligns across 7 bases. CDR3 length: 15 amino acids. Germline V gene sequence: CDR1 SGHTA, CDR2 FQGNSA. V lost 4 bases and J lost 4; bases outside the gene matches: 7. The CDR3 nucleotides are TGTGCCAGCAGCTCAACACAGGGGAGGGGAAACACCATATATTTT. Amino acids: CASSSTQGRGNTIYF.

The chain links TRBV7-2 to TRBJ2-4; TRBD2 matches 9 bases. Germline lookup yields CDR1 SGHTA and CDR2 FQGNSA. The CDR3 extends over 15 amino acids. The ends lost 4 bases at V and 7 bases at J; junction bases unmatched: 8. The CDR3: CASSSLAGGRNIQYF. DNA for the CDR3: TGTGCCAGCAGCTCTTTGGCGGGGGGGCGGAACATTCAGTACTTC.

This clonotype appeared a few times. This chain joins TRBV18 and TRBJ2-1; no firm D call. The V and J ends lost 1 base and 9 bases respectively, with 7 bases between them. Germline V lookup: CDR1 KGHSH, CDR2 LQKENI. CDR3 length equals 12 residues. In nucleotides, the CDR3 is TGTGCCAGCTCACCACGGGCAATTGAGCAGTTCTTC. Residues: CASSPRAIEQFF.

The gene calls are TRBV6-5 and TRBJ2-3, with no clear D. CDR3 length: 11 amino acids. The V and J ends lost 7 bases and 5 bases respectively, with 7 bases between them. The germline CDR1 and CDR2 sequences are MNHEY and SVGAGI. This chain's CDR3 is CASKLEDTQYF. Here the CDR3 DNA reads TGTGCCAGCAAACTGGAAGATACGCAGTATTTT.

This clonotype was seen a few times. The genes are TRBV4-3 and TRBJ1-2; D is undetermined. CDR3 length equals 13 residues. V lost 4 bases and J 10 bases, leaving 16 bases between the germline ends. Germline CDR1 reads LGHNA; CDR2 reads YSLEER. The CDR3 protein is CASSPMNPRIYTF. Written as DNA, the CDR3 is TGCGCCAGCAGCCCAATGAACCCCAGGATCTACACCTTC.

This chain uses TRBV4-3 with TRBJ2-6; possible D gene TRBD2, 6 bases. Germline assignment: CDR1 LGHNA and CDR2 YSLEER. CDR3 length equals 17 residues. Trimming removed 3 bases from V and 4 bases from J, with 16 bases in between. CDR3 in amino acids: CASSQEGPRGGANVLTF. As DNA, the CDR3 is TGCGCCAGCAGCCAGGAGGGTCCCCGCGGCGGGGCCAACGTCCTGACTTTC.

The V call is TRBV5-1, the J call TRBJ2-6; TRBD2 agrees at 14 bases. CDR3 length: 19 amino acids. Germline V gene sequence: CDR1 SGHRS, CDR2 YFSETQ. Trimming removed 4 bases from V and 0 bases from J; junction bases left unmatched: 6. The CDR3 nucleotides are TGCGCCAGCAGCCCCCGGACTAGCGGGGGGCTCTCTGGGGCCAACGTCCTGACTTTC. It is translated as CASSPRTSGGLSGANVLTF.

This clonotype was seen only a few times. The CDR3 here is CATSGLTYNEQFF. The DNA of the CDR3 is TGTGCCACCAGTGGACTGACTTACAATGAGCAGTTCTTC. The V gene is TRBV24-1, the J gene TRBJ2-1; D not certain. The germline V gene encodes CDR1 KGHDR and CDR2 SFDVKD. This CDR3 comprises 13 residues. Trimming stripped 5 bases from V and 4 bases from J, with 8 bases between.

The chain has TRBV20-1 and TRBJ2-3; 9 bases line up with TRBD1. This CDR3 region has 16 residues. V lost 3 bases, J lost 3 bases, and 10 bases stayed unmatched. The V gene's germline CDR1 is DFQATT and CDR2 SNEGSKA (reference sequence). The CDR3 DNA follows: TGCAGTGCTAGTACACCGGGACAGGGAGCAACAGATACGCAGTATTTT. Translated: CSASTPGQGATDTQYF.